What follows are 20 T cell receptor beta chains derived from one specimen sequenced in a study of response to subunit inactivated influenza vaccine. TCRdb analysed the RT-PCR reads with MiXCR anew, one entry per CDR3 protein. Of roughly 670,000 distinct CDR3 sequences detected, 14% appear once; the ten largest clones hold around 7.6%. Sequences were derived from PBMCs from blood, sampled about 14 days before vaccination. The receptors here all came from a man between 45 and 60 years old who received an inactivated influenza vaccine.

This clonotype was seen a handful of times. The chain is built from TRBV4-2 and TRBJ2-5; D unclear. Germline lookup yields CDR1 LGHNA and CDR2 YNFKEQ. V was trimmed by 1 base and J by 7 bases, leaving 10 bases between them. This CDR3 contains 13 residues. CDR3 in DNA: TGTGCCAGCAGCCAAGCCAAGGCCTGGACCCAGTACTTC. This encodes CASSQAKAWTQYF.

In its sample, this clonotype was seen a few times. The chain has TRBV20-1 and TRBJ2-5; no clear D gene. In germline, CDR1 is DFQATT, CDR2 SNEGSKA (reference sequence). The V gene lost 5 bases and the J gene lost 5 bases, with 12 bases spanning the gap. The CDR3 has 12 residues. The CDR3 is CSASIASETQYF. DNA of the CDR3: TGCAGTGCTTCAATAGCCAGTGAGACCCAGTACTTC.

The chain employs TRBV6-2 or TRBV6-3 and TRBJ2-5; the D gene could be TRBD1 or TRBD2 (6 bases each). This CDR3 contains 13 residues. CDR1 MNHEY and CDR2 SVGEGT come from the germline V gene. V gave up 1 base and J gave up 7 bases, with 10 bases separating them. CDR3 protein: CASSYFGGATQYF. The DNA of the CDR3 is TGTGCCAGCAGTTACTTCGGGGGCGCGACCCAGTACTTC.

For the CDR3, the DNA is TGCGCCAGCAGCCAAGATGGTGTAGGAGAATTTGCTGGGGCCAACGTCCTGACTTTC. Its protein is CASSQDGVGEFAGANVLTF. V gene TRBV4-3 combines with J gene TRBJ2-6; D not resolved. The CDR3 extends over 19 amino acids. V dropped 0 bases and J dropped 2 bases, with 17 bases sitting between them. Germline values: CDR1 LGHNA, CDR2 YSLEER.

The V and J genes are TRBV9 and TRBJ2-1, with 8 bases matching TRBD1. The CDR3 runs to 14 residues. CDR1 is SGDLS and CDR2 is YYNGEE in the germline V gene. J was trimmed by 6 bases and V by 3 bases; bases with no gene match: 5. CDR3 DNA: TGTGCCAGCAGCGAACGACAGGGGATCAATGAGCAGTTCTTC. Translation: CASSERQGINEQFF.

This clonotype was counted between two and nine times. The chain links TRBV2 to TRBJ2-1; either TRBD1 or TRBD2 may supply D (5 bases each). This CDR3 has 14 amino acids. The germline V gene has CDR1 SNHLY and CDR2 FYNNEI. Trimming shortened V by 6 bases and J by 9 bases, and 18 bases separated the two germline ends. In nucleotides, the CDR3 is TGTGCCAGCAGGCCGGGACCACGACTCGTTGAGCAGTTCTTC. It is translated as CASRPGPRLVEQFF.

On this clonotype: The junction differs from germline at one of its ends, possibly a read error. The rearrangement links TRBV6-1 to TRBJ2-7, with 11 bases aligning to TRBD1. Germline lookup yields CDR1 MNHNS and CDR2 SASEGT. The CDR3 has 15 residues. The CDR3, as DNA: TGTGCCAGCAGAGAAGGACAGGGGGCCGCCTACGAGCAGTACTTC. Translated: CASREGQGAAYEQYF.

This clonotype was observed a handful of times. V usage is TRBV12-3 or TRBV12-4 and J usage is TRBJ1-5; 8 bases map to TRBD1. The CDR3 contains 15 residues. Trimming removed 6 bases from V and 0 bases from J; junction bases left unmatched: 4. Here the CDR3 reads CASRSGGYSNQPQHF. As DNA, the CDR3 is TGTGCCAGCAGATCAGGGGGCTATAGCAATCAGCCCCAGCATTTT.

This clonotype was counted a few times. The chain combines TRBV6-1 with TRBJ2-7; 8 bases map to TRBD2. Germline CDR1 and CDR2: MNHNS and SASEGT. The trim removed 4 bases at V and 0 bases at J, leaving 2 bases unmatched. The CDR3 is 14 residues long. The DNA of the CDR3 is TGTGCCAGCAGTGGAAGCGGGAGCTCCTACGAGCAGTACTTC. It yields the protein CASSGSGSSYEQYF.

V and J are TRBV20-1 and TRBJ2-3; no clear D. CDR1 and CDR2 (germline): DFQATT, SNEGSKA (reference sequence). The germline V and J ends were trimmed by 5 bases and 1 base, with 13 bases remaining between them. This CDR3 has 14 amino acids. In DNA form, the CDR3 reads TGCAGTGCTTCCTTGGGGATGGGCACAGATACGCAGTATTTT. As protein: CSASLGMGTDTQYF.

The table lists this clonotype with a few counts. The chain joins TRBV12-3 or TRBV12-4 to TRBJ2-1; 7 bases fit TRBD2. J was trimmed by 1 base and V by 6 bases; bases with no gene match: 6. CDR3 length: 15 residues. DNA of the CDR3: TGTGCCAGCAGCCGCTCTAGCGGTTCCTACAATGAGCAGTTCTTC. Amino acids: CASSRSSGSYNEQFF.

The genes are TRBV29-1 and TRBJ2-5; 8 bases agree with TRBD1. The CDR3 sequence is 13 residues long. Germline assignment: CDR1 SQVTM and CDR2 ANQGSEA. V dropped 7 bases and J dropped 3; count of bases not matched to a gene: 7. This CDR3 reads CSARTGLKETQYF. In DNA, the CDR3 is TGCAGCGCCCGGACAGGGTTAAAAGAGACCCAGTACTTC.

This clonotype turned up a few times. The CDR3 sequence is CASSFSLRLPDTDTQYF. CDR3 nucleotides: TGCGCCAGCAGCTTTAGCCTCCGACTTCCTGACACAGATACGCAGTATTTT. The chain uses TRBV5-1 and TRBJ2-3; D gene ambiguous. Germline V lookup: CDR1 SGHRS, CDR2 YFSETQ. The CDR3 is 17 residues long. Trimming took off 2 bases at V and 2 bases at J, with 18 bases between the two ends.

This chain connects TRBV12-3 or TRBV12-4 to TRBJ2-7; the D gene is possibly TRBD1 (6 bases). The CDR3 is made up of 14 amino acids. V gave up 3 bases and J gave up 2 bases, with 11 bases separating them. CDR3 sequence (DNA): TGTGCCAGCAGTTTTTTAGACAGGACCTACGAGCAGTACTTC. The encoded protein is CASSFLDRTYEQYF.

This CDR3 reads CASSGGLGQGAYYEQYF. The CDR3 DNA is TGTGCCAGCAGTGGCGGCCTTGGACAGGGGGCCTACTACGAGCAGTACTTC. V is TRBV6-2 or TRBV6-3 and J is TRBJ2-7; 11 bases fit TRBD1. The junction had 12 bases not matched to a gene; V was cut back by 5 bases and J by 3 bases. The length of the CDR3 is 17 residues. The germline V gene encodes CDR1 MNHEY and CDR2 SVGEGT.

The rearrangement joins TRBV4-2 to TRBJ2-7; D call uncertain. V was trimmed by 1 base and J by 0 bases, leaving 13 bases between them. Germline CDR1 reads LGHNA; CDR2 reads YNFKEQ. This CDR3 is 16 amino acids long. The CDR3 sequence is CASSQVAVQGSYEQYF. CDR3 bases: TGTGCCAGCAGCCAAGTGGCAGTACAAGGCTCCTACGAGCAGTACTTC.

The rearrangement joins TRBV12-3 or TRBV12-4 to TRBJ1-2; D possibly corresponds to TRBD1 (5 bases). V was trimmed by 2 bases and J by 6 bases, leaving 16 bases between them. The length of the CDR3 is 15 residues. In DNA form, the CDR3 reads TGTGCCAGCAGTTTATCGGGGGAATTGAGGGATGGCTACACCTTC. Translating gives CASSLSGELRDGYTF.

There are a few counts of this clonotype. V usage is TRBV18 and J usage is TRBJ2-5, with 8 bases fitting TRBD1. This CDR3 is 15 amino acids long. Germline V gives CDR1 KGHSH, CDR2 LQKENI. V trimming: 4 bases; J trimming: 5 bases; junction bases outside the gene matches: 9. The CDR3 DNA follows: TGTGCCAGCTCACGGACAGGGAGCTTGGGTGAGACCCAGTACTTC. It is translated as CASSRTGSLGETQYF.

J is TRBJ2-3 and V is TRBV5-1; D may be TRBD1 (5 bases). Germline values: CDR1 SGHRS, CDR2 YFSETQ. The CDR3 extends over 15 amino acids. The V gene lost 0 bases and the J gene lost 4 bases, with 12 bases spanning the gap. The DNA of the CDR3 is TGCGCCAGCAGCTTGGAACAGGTGATGGCAGATACGCAGTATTTT. It specifies CASSLEQVMADTQYF.

The V call is TRBV7-8, the J call TRBJ1-5, with D uncertain. Germline lookup yields CDR1 SGHVS and CDR2 FQNEAQ. V shed 4 bases and J shed 1 base, with 17 bases lying between them. The CDR3 is 17 amino acids. CDR3 protein: CASSSRTEVWSNQPQHF. CDR3 sequence (DNA): TGTGCCAGCAGCTCCCGGACGGAGGTCTGGAGCAATCAGCCCCAGCATTTT.